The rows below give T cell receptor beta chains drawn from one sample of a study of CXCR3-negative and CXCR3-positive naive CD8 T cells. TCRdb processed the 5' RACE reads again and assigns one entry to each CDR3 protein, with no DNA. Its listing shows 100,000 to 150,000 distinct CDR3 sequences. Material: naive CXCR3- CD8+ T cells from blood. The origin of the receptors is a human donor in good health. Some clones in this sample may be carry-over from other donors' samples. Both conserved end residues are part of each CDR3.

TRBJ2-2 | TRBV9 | CASSGGGPAREELFF
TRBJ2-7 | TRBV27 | CASSLNRHYEQYF
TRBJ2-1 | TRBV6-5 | CASSYSGLAGGTHNEQFF
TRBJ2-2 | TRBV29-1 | CSVALSQGITGELFF
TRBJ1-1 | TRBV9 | CASSPLQYTEAFF
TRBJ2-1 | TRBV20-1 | CSARDLVAGAVYEQFF
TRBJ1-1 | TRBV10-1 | CASTRGENGQEIKPDMNTEAFF
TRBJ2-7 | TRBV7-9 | CASSLYASGDYEQYF
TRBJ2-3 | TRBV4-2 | CASSPGGATDTQYF
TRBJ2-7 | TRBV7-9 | CASSTSTGTHSYEQYF
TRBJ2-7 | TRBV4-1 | CASSQDVLAGVSYEQYF
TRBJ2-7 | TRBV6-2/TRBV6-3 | CASSYLSSAYEQYF
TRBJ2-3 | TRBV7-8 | CASSLVIGPEWYF
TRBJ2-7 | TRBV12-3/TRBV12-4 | CASSPDGGSYEQYF
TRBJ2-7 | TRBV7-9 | CASSSGTGLIQQYF
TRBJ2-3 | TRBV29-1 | CSVGPLDSTDTQYF
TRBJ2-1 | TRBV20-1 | CSARDKGPYYNEQFF
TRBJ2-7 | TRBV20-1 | CSARGLIAGEINEQYF
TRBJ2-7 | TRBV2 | CASGAWGREPYEQYF
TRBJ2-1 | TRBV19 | CASQGGSSYNEQFF
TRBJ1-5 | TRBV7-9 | CASAVGNQPQHF
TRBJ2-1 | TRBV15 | CATSLADNEQFF